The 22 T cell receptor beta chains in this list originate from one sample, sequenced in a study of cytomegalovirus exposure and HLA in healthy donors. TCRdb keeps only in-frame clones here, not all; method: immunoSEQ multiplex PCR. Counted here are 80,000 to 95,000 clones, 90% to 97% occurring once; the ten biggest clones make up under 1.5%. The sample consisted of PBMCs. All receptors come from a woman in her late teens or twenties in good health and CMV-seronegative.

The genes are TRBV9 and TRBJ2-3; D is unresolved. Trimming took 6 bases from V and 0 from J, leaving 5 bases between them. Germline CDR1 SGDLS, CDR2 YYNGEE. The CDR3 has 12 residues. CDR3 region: CASTRSTDTQYF. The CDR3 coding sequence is TGTGCCAGCACGCGGAGCACAGATACGCAGTATTTT.

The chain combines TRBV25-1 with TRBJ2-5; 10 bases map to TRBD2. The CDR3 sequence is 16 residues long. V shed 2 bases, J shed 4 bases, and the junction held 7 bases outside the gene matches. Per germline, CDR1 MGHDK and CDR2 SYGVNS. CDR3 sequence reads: CASSELGAGGLETQYF. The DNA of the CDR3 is TGTGCCAGCAGTGAACTGGGAGCGGGAGGGCTAGAGACCCAGTACTTC.

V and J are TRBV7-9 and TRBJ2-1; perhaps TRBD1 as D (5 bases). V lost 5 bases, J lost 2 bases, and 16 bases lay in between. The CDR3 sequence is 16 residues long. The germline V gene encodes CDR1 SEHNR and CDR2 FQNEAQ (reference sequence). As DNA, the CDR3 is TGTGCCAGCAGCCCCCCTATAGGGGAAACCTACAATGAGCAGTTCTTC. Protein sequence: CASSPPIGETYNEQFF.

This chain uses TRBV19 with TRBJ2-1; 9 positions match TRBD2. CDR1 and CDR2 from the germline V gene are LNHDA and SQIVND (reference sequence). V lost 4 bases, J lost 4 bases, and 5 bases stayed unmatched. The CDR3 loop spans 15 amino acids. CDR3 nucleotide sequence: TGTGCCAGTAGTAAAGGTCTAGCGGGATACAATGAGCAGTTCTTC. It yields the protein CASSKGLAGYNEQFF.

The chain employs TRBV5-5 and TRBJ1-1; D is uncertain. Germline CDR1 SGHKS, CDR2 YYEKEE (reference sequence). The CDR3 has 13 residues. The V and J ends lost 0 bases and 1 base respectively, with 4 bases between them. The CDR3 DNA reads TGTGCCAGCAGCTTGGGCAGGAACACTGAAGCTTTCTTT. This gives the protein CASSLGRNTEAFF.

As DNA, the CDR3 is TGTGCCAGCAGCTCCTTACTGGCCACTAGCGGAAGTAGCACAGATACGCAGTATTTT. This encodes CASSSLLATSGSSTDTQYF. The V gene is TRBV5-6, the J gene TRBJ2-3; 8 bases are shared with TRBD2. Per the germline V gene, CDR1 is SGHDT and CDR2 is YYEEEE. The CDR3 has 19 amino acids. V lost 3 bases and J lost 0; bases outside the gene matches: 15.

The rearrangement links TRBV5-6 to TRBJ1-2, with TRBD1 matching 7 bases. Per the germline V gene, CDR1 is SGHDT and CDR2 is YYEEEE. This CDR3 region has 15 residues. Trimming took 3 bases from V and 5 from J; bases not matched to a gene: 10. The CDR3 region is CASSYYGQVGYGYTF. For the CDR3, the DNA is TGTGCCAGCAGCTACTACGGACAGGTCGGGTATGGCTACACCTTC. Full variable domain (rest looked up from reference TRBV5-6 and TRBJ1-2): DAGVTQSPTHLIKTRGQQVTLRCSPKSGHDTVSWYQQALGQGPQFIFQYYEEEERQRGNFPDRFSGHQFPNYSSELNVNALLLGDSALYLCASSYYGQVGYGYTFGSGTRLTVV.

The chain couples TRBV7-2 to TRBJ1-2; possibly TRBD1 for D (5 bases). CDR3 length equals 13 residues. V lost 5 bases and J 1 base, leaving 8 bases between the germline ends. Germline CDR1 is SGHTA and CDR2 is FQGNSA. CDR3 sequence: CASSPQGNYGYTF. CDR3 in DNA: TGTGCCAGCAGCCCCCAGGGTAACTATGGCTACACCTTC.

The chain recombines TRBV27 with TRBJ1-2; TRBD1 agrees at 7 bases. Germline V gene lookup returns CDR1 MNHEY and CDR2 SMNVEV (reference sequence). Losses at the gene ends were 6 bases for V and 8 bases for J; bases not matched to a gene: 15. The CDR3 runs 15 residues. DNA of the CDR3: TGTGCCAGCAGAGAGGGGGCAGGGGGTTTAAGCGGCTACACCTTC. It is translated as CASREGAGGLSGYTF.

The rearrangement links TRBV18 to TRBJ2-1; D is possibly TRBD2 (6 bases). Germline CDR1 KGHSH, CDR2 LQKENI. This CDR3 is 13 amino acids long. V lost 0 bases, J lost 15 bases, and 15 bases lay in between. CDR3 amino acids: CASSPPSTGEWFF. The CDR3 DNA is TGTGCCAGCTCACCACCGTCTACGGGAGAGTGGTTCTTC.

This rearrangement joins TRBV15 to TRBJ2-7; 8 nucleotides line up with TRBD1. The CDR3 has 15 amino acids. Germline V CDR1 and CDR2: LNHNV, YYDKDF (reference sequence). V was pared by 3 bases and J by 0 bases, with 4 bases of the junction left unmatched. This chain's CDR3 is CATSRVDRDSYEQYF. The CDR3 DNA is TGTGCCACCAGCAGGGTGGACAGGGACTCCTACGAGCAGTACTTC.

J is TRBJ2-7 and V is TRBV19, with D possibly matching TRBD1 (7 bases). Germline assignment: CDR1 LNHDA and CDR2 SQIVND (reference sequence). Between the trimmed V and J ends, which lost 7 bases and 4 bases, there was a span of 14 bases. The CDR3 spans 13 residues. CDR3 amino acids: CASNSQGGYEQYF. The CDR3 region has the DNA TGTGCCAGTAACTCCCAGGGGGGTTACGAGCAGTACTTC. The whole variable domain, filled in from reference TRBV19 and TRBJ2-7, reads DGGITQSPKYLFRKEGQNVTLSCEQNLNHDAMYWYRQDPGQGLRLIYYSQIVNDFQKGDIAEGYSVSREKKESFPLTVTSAQKNPTAFYLCASNSQGGYEQYFGPGTRLTVT.

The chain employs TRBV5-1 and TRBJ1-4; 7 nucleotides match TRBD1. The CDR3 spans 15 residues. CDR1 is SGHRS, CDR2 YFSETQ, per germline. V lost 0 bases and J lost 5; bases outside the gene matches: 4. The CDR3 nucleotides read TGCGCCAGCAGCTTGGACGACAGGGTAAATGAAAAACTGTTTTTT. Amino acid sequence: CASSLDDRVNEKLFF. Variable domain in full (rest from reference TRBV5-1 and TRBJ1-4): KAGVTQTPRYLIKTRGQQVTLSCSPISGHRSVSWYQQTPGQGLQFLFEYFSETQRNKGNFPGRFSGRQFSNSRSEMNVSTLELGDSALYLCASSLDDRVNEKLFFGSGTQLSVL.

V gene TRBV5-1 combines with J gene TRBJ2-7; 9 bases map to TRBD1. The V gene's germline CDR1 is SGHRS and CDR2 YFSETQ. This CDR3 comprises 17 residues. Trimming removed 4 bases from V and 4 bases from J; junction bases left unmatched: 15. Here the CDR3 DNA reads TGCGCCAGCAGCCCCCGCCGACAGGGGGGGTATGCTTACGAGCAGTACTTC. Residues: CASSPRRQGGYAYEQYF.

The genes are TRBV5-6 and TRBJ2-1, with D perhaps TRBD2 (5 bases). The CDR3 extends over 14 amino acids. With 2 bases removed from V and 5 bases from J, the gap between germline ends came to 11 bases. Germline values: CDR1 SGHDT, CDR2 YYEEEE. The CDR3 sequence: CASSFFWTHNEQFF. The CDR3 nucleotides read TGTGCCAGCAGCTTCTTCTGGACTCACAATGAGCAGTTCTTC.

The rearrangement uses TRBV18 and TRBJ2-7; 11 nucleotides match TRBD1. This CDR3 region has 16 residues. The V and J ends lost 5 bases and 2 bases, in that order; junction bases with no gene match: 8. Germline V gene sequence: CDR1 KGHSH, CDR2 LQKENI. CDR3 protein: CASSSGTGGTTYEQYF. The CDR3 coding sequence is TGTGCCAGCTCATCGGGGACAGGGGGAACCACCTACGAGCAGTACTTC.

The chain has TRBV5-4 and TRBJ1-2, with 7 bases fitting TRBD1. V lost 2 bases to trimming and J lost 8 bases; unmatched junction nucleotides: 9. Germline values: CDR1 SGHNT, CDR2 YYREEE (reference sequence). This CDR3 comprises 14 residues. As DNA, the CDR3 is TGTGCCAGCAGCTTAGTCGACAGGGCGATCGGCTACACCTTC. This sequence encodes CASSLVDRAIGYTF.

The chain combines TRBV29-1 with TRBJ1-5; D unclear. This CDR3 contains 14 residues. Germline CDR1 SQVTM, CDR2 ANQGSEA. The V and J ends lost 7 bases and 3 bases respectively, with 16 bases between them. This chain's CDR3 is CSAAPGPANQPQHF. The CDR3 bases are TGCAGCGCGGCGCCAGGTCCCGCCAATCAGCCCCAGCATTTT.

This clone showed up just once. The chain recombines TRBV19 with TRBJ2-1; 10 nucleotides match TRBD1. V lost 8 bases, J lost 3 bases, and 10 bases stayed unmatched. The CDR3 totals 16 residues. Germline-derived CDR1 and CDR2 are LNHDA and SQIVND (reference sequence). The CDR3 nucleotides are TGTGCCAGTGGACAGGGGACAGGGGCAGGCTACAATGAGCAGTTCTTC. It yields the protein CASGQGTGAGYNEQFF.

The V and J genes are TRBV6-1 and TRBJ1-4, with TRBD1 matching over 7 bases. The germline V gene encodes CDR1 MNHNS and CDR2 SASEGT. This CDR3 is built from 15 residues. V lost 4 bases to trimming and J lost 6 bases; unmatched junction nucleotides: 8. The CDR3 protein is CASSATGTDYEKLFF. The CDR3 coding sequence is TGTGCCAGCAGTGCAACCGGGACAGACTATGAAAAACTGTTTTTT.

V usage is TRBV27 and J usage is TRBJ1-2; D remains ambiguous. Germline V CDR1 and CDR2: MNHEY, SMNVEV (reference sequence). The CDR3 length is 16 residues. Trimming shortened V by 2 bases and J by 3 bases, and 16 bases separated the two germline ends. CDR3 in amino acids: CASSLAAGGRHYGYTF. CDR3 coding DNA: TGTGCCAGCAGTTTAGCCGCAGGAGGCAGGCACTATGGCTACACCTTC.

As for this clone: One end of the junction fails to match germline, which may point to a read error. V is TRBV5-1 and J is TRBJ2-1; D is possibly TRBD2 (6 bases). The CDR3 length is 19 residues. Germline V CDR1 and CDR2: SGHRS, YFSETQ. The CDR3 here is CASGLAPTTTGAPYNEQFF. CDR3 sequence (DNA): TGCGCCAGCGGCTTGGCACCTACTACCACGGGAGCCCCCTACAATGAGCAGTTCTTC.